This entry lists 6 T cell receptor beta chains sequenced from one sample in a study of Tregs in tolerant kidney transplant recipients. TCRdb's table, derived via immunoSEQ multiplex PCR, lists solely in-frame clones and lacks some. The sample shows about 240,000 clones, 80% to 85% of them seen only once. Sequenced material: CD4+ T cells from blood. The source is a human donor in good health.

J is TRBJ2-5 and V is TRBV7-9; D unclear. V shed 6 bases and J shed 1 base, with 18 bases lying between them. CDR1 and CDR2 from the germline V gene are SEHNR and FQNEAQ (reference sequence). This CDR3 spans 16 amino acids. DNA of the CDR3: TGTGCCAGCAGTAGAGCTCTCGGGTCCATCCAAGAGACCCAGTACTTC. It codes for CASSRALGSIQETQYF.

The J gene is TRBJ1-1, the V gene TRBV10-1, with unresolved D. Deletions cut 5 bases from V and 1 base from J, with 5 bases between. Germline loops: CDR1 WNHNN, CDR2 SYGVQD (reference sequence). The CDR3 has 12 residues. In nucleotides, the CDR3 is TGCGCCAGCAGTCAGGCGAACACTGAAGCTTTCTTT. Translated: CASSQANTEAFF.

This chain uses TRBV4-1 with TRBJ2-3, with a weak D call TRBD1 (6 bases). Trimming pared 2 bases from V and 0 bases from J, leaving 12 bases between. CDR3 size: 16 residues. Germline values: CDR1 MGHRA, CDR2 YSYEKL. Written as DNA, the CDR3 is TGCGCCAGCAGCCAATCAGGGGCCGATAGCACAGATACGCAGTATTTT. Translation gives CASSQSGADSTDTQYF.

This clone came up a few times. The genes are TRBV6-5 and TRBJ1-2; 8 bases map to TRBD1. Trimming at V came to 0 bases and at J to 8 bases, leaving 8 bases not matched to a gene. Germline-derived CDR1 and CDR2 are MNHEY and SVGAGI. The CDR3 totals 15 residues. The CDR3 DNA reads TGTGCCAGCAGTTACTCGACAGACAGGGGCAACGGCTACACCTTC. The encoded protein is CASSYSTDRGNGYTF.

The chain recombines TRBV4-1 with TRBJ2-2; the D is unclear. This CDR3 has 15 amino acids. The germline CDR1 and CDR2 sequences are MGHRA and YSYEKL. V lost 1 base and J 1 base, leaving 7 bases between the germline ends. CDR3 DNA: TGCGCCAGCAGCCAAGGACCCCTGAACACCGGGGAGCTGTTTTTT. This encodes CASSQGPLNTGELFF.

This chain joins TRBV12-2 and TRBJ2-7; TRBD1 is the table's D call and was not checked against the DNA. TRBV12-2 is given as a pseudogene. The CDR3 length is 17 residues. The CDR3 sequence is CASRPLRTGRFSYEQYF. The CDR3 DNA reads as TGTGCAAGTCGTCCTCTAAGGACAGGGCGGTTCTCCTACGAGCAGTACTTC.